The clone carrying this T cell receptor beta chain has just a few counts. The antigen remains undetermined. The sample comes from a study of cytomegalovirus exposure and HLA in healthy donors. General study points: A prior analysis recorded that most TCR beta V segments were productive about 90% or about 30% of the time.

Germline-derived CDR1 and CDR2 are MNHNS and SASEGT. V shed 7 bases and J shed 2 bases, with 6 bases lying between them. The CDR3 covers 12 residues. The study ran its PCR with 60 Vbeta and 13 Jbeta primers. Assay used: immunoSEQ multiplex PCR; TCRdb lists only in-frame clones, some missing. The sample holds under 200,000 clones, 75% to 90% seen once. Sequencing was performed on PBMCs. The rearrangement links TRBV6-1 to TRBJ1-3, with a tentative D call TRBD1 (5 bases). The TCR originated in a woman under 30 in good health and CMV-seronegative. The CDR3 DNA sequence: TGTGCCAGCACAGGGACTGGAAACACCATATATTTT. Translation gives CASTGTGNTIYF.